This is a list of T cell receptor beta chains from one sample in a study of T-cell memory formation after mild COVID-19. TCRdb processed the 5' RACE reads anew with MiXCR; each CDR3 protein has one entry. The sample consists of about 320,000 distinct CDR3 sequences, roughly an eighth of them appearing once. The sequenced material came from PBMCs or a T cell subset sorted from them (not recorded which). Receptors originate from a man aged 18 to 29 who had mild COVID-19 (a few samples of this study predate the infection). Cell type and time point are not known. Each CDR3 is given with its conserved first and last residue. D genes are given only for firm matches. Clone size, where shown, is once, few, many, or a class for clones that have expanded.

CDR3 DNA	CDR3 protein	J gene	clone size	D gene	V gene
TGTGCCAGCAGCAAAACCAGGGGGCCGGGCAATGAGCAGTTCTTC	CASSKTRGPGNEQFF	TRBJ2-1	few	TRBD1	TRBV9
TGTGCCAGCAGCTTAACGTATGGGGTCTCCTACAATGAGCAGTTCTTC	CASSLTYGVSYNEQFF	TRBJ2-1	few	-	TRBV7-3
TGCGCCAGCAGCTTGGGGACTAACACAGATACGCAGTATTTT	CASSLGTNTDTQYF	TRBJ2-3	many	-	TRBV5-1
TGTGCCAGCAGTGAAACGGGGGGGCCACATACGCAGTATTTT	CASSETGGPHTQYF	TRBJ2-3	-	TRBD2	TRBV2
TGTGCCAGCAGTACCAGTGGGATGACAGATACGCAGTATTTT	CASSTSGMTDTQYF	TRBJ2-3	few	-	TRBV28
TGTGCCAGCAGCTTATCTACCGGCGACCGTACGCAGTATTTT	CASSLSTGDRTQYF	TRBJ2-3	-	-	TRBV7-9
TGTGCCAGCAGCTTAGCGCCAGTGGATACGCAGTATTTT	CASSLAPVDTQYF	TRBJ2-3	few	-	TRBV7-2
TGTGCCAGCAGCTTAAAAGGGGGCTATGAGCAGTTCTTC	CASSLKGGYEQFF	TRBJ2-1	few	TRBD1	TRBV7-3
TGCGCCAGCAGCCCCGGACAGGCAAGGCCCTACAATGAGCAGTTCTTC	CASSPGQARPYNEQFF	TRBJ2-1	few	TRBD1	TRBV5-1
TGTGCCAGCAGCTCCGGAGGGACAGGGCCTTACGAGCAGTACTTC	CASSSGGTGPYEQYF	TRBJ2-7	few	TRBD1	TRBV5-4
TGTGCCAGCAGCTCGCTCGAGCGGGGTTTCACAGATACGCAGTATTTT	CASSSLERGFTDTQYF	TRBJ2-3	-	TRBD2	TRBV7-3
TGTGCCAGCAGACGCGGACAGGGCATAAACTATGGCTACACCTTC	CASRRGQGINYGYTF	TRBJ1-2	-	TRBD1	TRBV6-5
TGCGCCAGCAGCCAAGATTGGAGGGCTGGGGCCAACGTCCTGACTTTC	CASSQDWRAGANVLTF	TRBJ2-6	few	-	TRBV4-1
TGTGCCAGCAGTCCAATTGGACAGGGGGTCTACGAGCAGTACTTC	CASSPIGQGVYEQYF	TRBJ2-7	many	TRBD1	TRBV6-2/TRBV6-3
TGTGCCAGCAGCTTCCAGCGGGGGTGGTACACAGATACGCAGTATTTT	CASSFQRGWYTDTQYF	TRBJ2-3	few	TRBD2	TRBV7-9
TGTGCCAGCAGCTTAGCGGGAAACACCGGGGAGCTGTTTTTT	CASSLAGNTGELFF	TRBJ2-2	many	-	TRBV7-2
TGTGCCAGCACCTACAGAAGGGCCTACACGGATACGCAGTATTTT	CASTYRRAYTDTQYF	TRBJ2-3	many	-	TRBV7-2
TGTGCCAGCTCCGGATGGGCAGGGGATGAAAAACTGTTTTTT	CASSGWAGDEKLFF	TRBJ1-4	-	-	TRBV18
TGTGCCAGCAGCTTAGTTAGCGCCTTAGGGGGAGATACGCAGTATTTT	CASSLVSALGGDTQYF	TRBJ2-3	few	-	TRBV7-8
TGCGCCAGCAGCTTATTAGCGGCTTCTAGCACAGATACGCAGTATTTT	CASSLLAASSTDTQYF	TRBJ2-3	-	-	TRBV5-1
TGCAGTGCTGCCGGGACGGCAGCTAACTATGGCTACACCTTC	CSAAGTAANYGYTF	TRBJ1-2	-	-	TRBV20-1
TGTGCCAGCAGCTTAAGGGCAGGGGTGAACACTGAAGCTTTCTTT	CASSLRAGVNTEAFF	TRBJ1-1	few	-	TRBV7-8
TGTGCCAGCAGCTGGGGGCGGGGCGCGAAGCAGTACTTC	CASSWGRGAKQYF	TRBJ2-7	few	-	TRBV7-2
TGTGCCAGCAGGACCACAGGGGATGGCTACACCTTC	CASRTTGDGYTF	TRBJ1-2	-	TRBD1	TRBV2
TGTGCCAGCAGCTCCGGGGGTGAGCAGTTCTTC	CASSSGGEQFF	TRBJ2-1	many	-	TRBV5-6
TGCAGTGCTAGTGTCCGGGGGACTGGAAACACCATATATTTT	CSASVRGTGNTIYF	TRBJ1-3	-	-	TRBV20-1
TGTGCCAGCAGCTTGGGGACAGACCACAATGAGCAGTTCTTC	CASSLGTDHNEQFF	TRBJ2-1	-	-	TRBV5-5
TGCAGTGCTGAGGTTTTCGGTGGAAACACCATATATTTT	CSAEVFGGNTIYF	TRBJ1-3	-	-	TRBV20-1
TGTGCCAGCAGCGTACAGGGGGCTAATCCTTATCAGCCCCAGCATTTT	CASSVQGANPYQPQHF	TRBJ1-5	few	TRBD1	TRBV5-6
TGCGCCAGCAGCCAAGACGTCGAGTCCGGGACCCAGTACTTC	CASSQDVESGTQYF	TRBJ2-5	few	-	TRBV4-3
TGCGCCAGCAGCCAAAAAAACAGGGGGCCATACAATGAGCAGTTCTTC	CASSQKNRGPYNEQFF	TRBJ2-1	few	TRBD1	TRBV4-1
TGTGCCAGCAGCTTAAGCGGGGGGGCGAACACCGGGGAGCTGTTTTTT	CASSLSGGANTGELFF	TRBJ2-2	few	TRBD2	TRBV7-9
TGTGCCAGCAGCAACCGGGACGGTCAAGAGACCCAGTACTTC	CASSNRDGQETQYF	TRBJ2-5	-	-	TRBV7-9
TGTGCCAGCAGCTTATTCGCCAAGAGCGCAGATACGCAGTATTTT	CASSLFAKSADTQYF	TRBJ2-3	-	-	TRBV7-3
TGTGCCAGCGACGTCGGGACTGTCTCCTACGAGCAGTACTTC	CASDVGTVSYEQYF	TRBJ2-7	-	-	TRBV11-2
TGTGCCAGCAGCCAGCCTTGGGAGGGAGAGACCCAGTACTTC	CASSQPWEGETQYF	TRBJ2-5	-	TRBD2	TRBV7-2
TGTGCCAGCAGCCCAGTGGGGGAGGGTAATTCACCCCTCCACTTT	CASSPVGEGNSPLHF	TRBJ1-6	-	-	TRBV7-2
TGTGCCAGCAGCTCGCCCCCTTGGCCGATGGCGCGGGATATCGGCACAGATACGCAGTATTTT	CASSSPPWPMARDIGTDTQYF	TRBJ2-3	many	-	TRBV7-2
TGCAGTGCAACCCCGGGAGGCCCGAACACCGGGGAGCTGTTTTTT	CSATPGGPNTGELFF	TRBJ2-2	few	TRBD2	TRBV20-1
TGTGCCAGCAGCGCCGGACTGAGCTCCTACAATGAGCAGTTCTTC	CASSAGLSSYNEQFF	TRBJ2-1	few	-	TRBV9
TGTGCCAGCAGTTATAGGGGACGGAACTATGGCTACACCTTC	CASSYRGRNYGYTF	TRBJ1-2	few	-	TRBV6-5
TGCAGTGGACAGGGCGAGGCAGATACGCAGTATTTT	CSGQGEADTQYF	TRBJ2-3	few	TRBD1	TRBV20-1
TGTGCCAGCAGCCCCACCGGGACTTCAGATACGCAGTATTTT	CASSPTGTSDTQYF	TRBJ2-3	-	-	TRBV9
TGTGCCAGCAGGCCGGGACTAATGTTTGAGCAGTTCTTC	CASRPGLMFEQFF	TRBJ2-1	-	TRBD2	TRBV6-6
TGTGCCAGTAGTCACACTAGCGGGGGGGATACGCAGTATTTT	CASSHTSGGDTQYF	TRBJ2-3	few	TRBD2	TRBV19
TGTGCCAGCAGCCGAAGGACTAGCGGCGCCTACGAGCAGTACTTC	CASSRRTSGAYEQYF	TRBJ2-7	few	TRBD2	TRBV11-1
TGCGCCAGCAGCCAAGAAGGATTTCTCTCTGGAAACACCATATATTTT	CASSQEGFLSGNTIYF	TRBJ1-3	-	-	TRBV4-3
TGTGCCAGCAGCCATGTAACCGGGACAGGGAATCGAGATACGCAGTATTTT	CASSHVTGTGNRDTQYF	TRBJ2-3	few	TRBD1	TRBV3-1
TGTGCCACCAGCAGAGATTCAGGGGGCGCCGGGGAGACCCAGTACTTC	CATSRDSGGAGETQYF	TRBJ2-5	many	TRBD1	TRBV15
TGTGCCAGCAGTGACCGCGACGGACTAAATCAGCCCCAGCATTTT	CASSDRDGLNQPQHF	TRBJ1-5	few	-	TRBV25-1
TGCGCCAGCAGTACCACGACAGGCCTATACGGCTACACCTTC	CASSTTTGLYGYTF	TRBJ1-2	-	-	TRBV5-1
TGTGCCAGCAGCTACAAACACTTCTCGGGGGCATCCTACGAGCAGTACTTC	CASSYKHFSGASYEQYF	TRBJ2-7	-	-	TRBV12-3/TRBV12-4
TGTGCCAGCAGTGACCCCGGCTCATACAATGAGCAGTTCTTC	CASSDPGSYNEQFF	TRBJ2-1	-	-	TRBV6-1
TGTGCCACCAGTGTGCATCGAGGTAATTCACCCCTCCACTTT	CATSVHRGNSPLHF	TRBJ1-6	-	-	TRBV24-1
TGTGCCAGCAGCCAACAGGGGAGCTCCTACAATGAGCAGTTCTTC	CASSQQGSSYNEQFF	TRBJ2-1	few	-	TRBV4-2
TGTGCCAGCAGCGCAGGGGGGGGCACTGAAGCTTTCTTT	CASSAGGGTEAFF	TRBJ1-1	few	TRBD1	TRBV7-2
TGCGCCAGCAGCCAAGCGGGGCGGGGCAGCACCGGGGAGCTGTTTTTT	CASSQAGRGSTGELFF	TRBJ2-2	-	-	TRBV4-3
TGTGCCAGCAGTTACCTGGGGTTCTACAATGAGCAGTTCTTC	CASSYLGFYNEQFF	TRBJ2-1	-	-	TRBV6-2/TRBV6-3
TGTGCCATCAGTGATGTGGGTCCCTATGGCTACACCTTC	CAISDVGPYGYTF	TRBJ1-2	-	-	TRBV25-1
TGTGCCACCAGTGATAGTTGGAATGAGCAGTTCTTC	CATSDSWNEQFF	TRBJ2-1	many	-	TRBV24-1